The sequence of this TCR beta chain was determined in a study of cytomegalovirus exposure and HLA in healthy donors. Study background: A prior study identified 120 million or so unique TCR beta sequences from about 180 million T cells.

The study's findings and limits: In vitro data verified a few CMV-associated chains as specific for CMV antigens. Some TCR beta chains (approximately 180 of them) were listed as cytomegalovirus-associated.

This PCR relied on a set of 60 Vbeta primers and 13 Jbeta primers. Clones were read by immunoSEQ multiplex PCR, and TCRdb kept only the in-frame ones, dropping some. Among roughly 100,000 clones listed, about 64% were seen once. Notes on this clone: Its antigen is not identified.

The germline gives CDR1 LNHNV, CDR2 YYDKDF (reference sequence). Trimming took off 0 bases at V and 0 bases at J, with 15 bases between the two ends. CDR3 length: 18 residues. The sequence derives from a female donor in good health and CMV-seronegative. What was sequenced was PBMCs. The chain links TRBV15 to TRBJ2-4; possible D gene TRBD2, 6 bases. CDR3 residues: CATSRDRRAGQAKNIQYF. For the CDR3, the DNA is TGTGCCACCAGCAGAGATCGCCGAGCGGGCCAAGCCAAAAACATTCAGTACTTC.